This T cell receptor beta chain was observed in a study of CDR3 diversity in severe acne. TCRdb analysed the PCR reads with MiXCR anew, one entry per CDR3 protein. The sample consists of over 70,000 distinct CDR3 sequences, around 49% of them appearing once. Germline loops: CDR1 GTSNPN, CDR2 SVGIG (reference sequence). Trimming shortened V by 3 bases and J by 3 bases, and 11 bases separated the two germline ends. This CDR3 is built from 13 residues. The sample was blood. The source is a male donor in good health, without acne. The chain couples TRBV30 to TRBJ1-2; no definite D call. DNA of the CDR3: TGTGCCTGGAGCGTCCTTTGGGACTATGGCTACACCTTC. Translated, it gives CAWSVLWDYGYTF. Supplemented by reference TRBV30 and TRBJ1-2, the full variable domain reads SQTIHQWPATLVQPVGSPLSLECTVEGTSNPNLYWYRQAAGRGLQLLFYSVGIGQISSEVPQNLSASRPQDRQFILSSKKLLLSDSGFYLCAWSVLWDYGYTFGSGTRLTVV.